A single sample gave rise to the 10 T cell receptor beta chains below, sequenced in a study of shared clonotypes between healthy human individuals. Repertoires were generated with immunoSEQ multiplex PCR, while TCRdb's copy carries only in-frame clones and drops some. The sample holds approximately 2.5 million clones, approximately 93% seen once. Sequenced: naive CD4+ T cells from PBMCs. The subset: CD45RA+ positively selected. The receptors derive from a young man in good health. Some clones in this sample may be carry-over from other donors' samples.

The chain joins TRBV29-1 to TRBJ2-1; 9 positions agree with TRBD1. The germline gives CDR1 SQVTM, CDR2 ANQGSEA. The CDR3 runs to 13 residues. V was pared by 6 bases and J by 4 bases, with 4 bases of the junction left unmatched. CDR3 nucleotide sequence: TGCAGCGTGGCCGGGACAGGGTACAATGAGCAGTTCTTC. Translation: CSVAGTGYNEQFF.

The chain recombines TRBV29-1 with TRBJ1-2, with D tentatively TRBD1 (5 bases). There are 12 residues in the CDR3. CDR1 and CDR2 from the germline V gene are SQVTM and ANQGSEA. V lost 6 bases to trimming and J lost 6 bases, with 14 bases between them. The CDR3 region has the DNA TGCAGCGTAACAGGACCCTCCGATGGCTACACCTTC. It is translated as CSVTGPSDGYTF. Filled out from reference TRBV29-1 and TRBJ1-2, the complete variable domain reads SAVISQKPSRDICQRGTSLTIQCQVDSQVTMMFWYRQQPGQSLTLIATANQGSEATYESGFVIDKFPISRPNLTFSTLTVSNMSPEDSSIYLCSVTGPSDGYTFGSGTRLTVV.

The genes are TRBV23-1 and TRBJ2-1; D remains ambiguous. TRBV23-1 qualifies as an ORF whose function is uncertain. The CDR3 has 13 amino acids. The ends were cut back, 3 bases at V and 10 bases at J, with 13 bases in the middle. CDR3 sequence (DNA): TGCGCCAGCAGTCATGGCCACCCCCTGGAGCAGTTCTTC. This translates into CASSHGHPLEQFF.

This clone was counted a few times. This rearrangement joins TRBV18 to TRBJ1-5; D is ambiguous. Deletions cut 3 bases from V and 3 bases from J, with 6 bases between. The CDR3 has 13 amino acids. The germline gives CDR1 KGHSH, CDR2 LQKENI. The CDR3 nucleotides read TGTGCCAGCTCACCGGAACTCAATCAGCCCCAGCATTTT. Its translation is CASSPELNQPQHF.

The chain employs TRBV5-1 and TRBJ1-4; 7 bases map to TRBD1. CDR3 size: 14 residues. In germline, CDR1 is SGHRS, CDR2 YFSETQ. V shed 0 bases, J shed 7 bases, and the junction held 3 bases outside the gene matches. The DNA for the CDR3 is TGCGCCAGCAGCTTGGACAGGGGTAGTGAAAAACTGTTTTTT. It encodes CASSLDRGSEKLFF. Using reference TRBV5-1 and TRBJ1-4 for the parts outside the CDR3, the full variable domain is KAGVTQTPRYLIKTRGQQVTLSCSPISGHRSVSWYQQTPGQGLQFLFEYFSETQRNKGNFPGRFSGRQFSNSRSEMNVSTLELGDSALYLCASSLDRGSEKLFFGSGTQLSVL.

The V call is TRBV7-2, the J call TRBJ2-5; D is possibly TRBD2 (5 bases). The CDR3 is made up of 15 amino acids. V was clipped by 0 bases and J by 5 bases, with 13 bases between them. CDR1 SGHTA and CDR2 FQGNSA come from the germline V gene. The CDR3 is CASSLAGFKRETQYF. In nucleotides, the CDR3 is TGTGCCAGCAGCTTAGCAGGATTCAAGCGGGAGACCCAGTACTTC.

This chain uses TRBV23-1 with TRBJ2-7; 10 nucleotides align to TRBD1. TRBV23-1 is noted as an ORF with a role that remains uncertain. After removal of 7 bases from V and 5 bases from J, the junction contained 8 bases not matched to a gene. CDR3 length equals 14 residues. The DNA for the CDR3 is TGCGCCAGCACACCGGGACAGGGGATCCACGAGCAGTACTTC. Translation gives CASTPGQGIHEQYF.

This clone appeared a single time. This chain uses TRBV7-8 with TRBJ2-3; D could derive from TRBD1 or TRBD2 (5 bases each). The length of the CDR3 is 14 residues. Germline V gives CDR1 SGHVS, CDR2 FQNEAQ. V was pared by 4 bases and J by 8 bases, with 16 bases between. The CDR3 is CASSSGTPRGTQYF. CDR3 in DNA: TGTGCCAGCAGCTCGGGGACCCCTCGGGGTACGCAGTATTTT.

CDR3 loop: CSVSKWDGGDDTEAFF. For the CDR3, the DNA is TGCAGCGTTAGTAAATGGGACGGGGGGGACGACACTGAAGCTTTCTTT. The chain joins TRBV29-1 to TRBJ1-1; tentative D call: TRBD1 (5 bases). CDR1 and CDR2 from the germline V gene are SQVTM and ANQGSEA. Trimming stripped 5 bases from V and 3 bases from J, with 22 bases between. This CDR3 has 16 amino acids. Using reference TRBV29-1 and TRBJ1-1 for the parts outside the CDR3, the full variable domain is SAVISQKPSRDICQRGTSLTIQCQVDSQVTMMFWYRQQPGQSLTLIATANQGSEATYESGFVIDKFPISRPNLTFSTLTVSNMSPEDSSIYLCSVSKWDGGDDTEAFFGQGTRLTVV.

The rearrangement links TRBV28 to TRBJ1-2; D is possibly TRBD1 (5 bases). The CDR3 is 15 residues long. Germline V gives CDR1 MDHEN, CDR2 SYDVKM. The V end lost 0 bases, the J end lost 2 bases, and 10 bases lay between the germline ends. DNA of the CDR3: TGTGCCAGCAGTTTATGGCTCAGGGACAACTATGGCTACACCTTC. It is translated as CASSLWLRDNYGYTF.